Given below is one T cell receptor beta chain in context. The data are from a study of blood T cell repertoires in COVID-19. Overall study: T cells, B-cell-depleted T cells, or PBMCs provided the cDNA or gDNA that served as material.

Clinical histories supplied by participants themselves formed the basis of cohort assignment. The germline V gene has CDR1 SGHAT and CDR2 FQNNGV. V was clipped by 5 bases and J by 0 bases; unmatched bases: 6. CDR3 size: 16 residues. Methods used by the authors: Quantification of nucleated cells was approximated via reference gene primer amplification. Only in-frame clones appear in the TCRdb table, and some are missing; sequencing was by immunoSEQ multiplex PCR. The V and J calls and the clone size are those of that table, but D and trimming were determined from the DNA. The data contain about 440,000 clones, about nine tenths of them singletons.

The TCR comes from a man aged 18-30 years who had recovered from COVID-19. The chain uses TRBV11-2 and TRBJ1-5; 8 bases map to TRBD1. The sequenced sample consisted of PBMCs or T cells enriched from blood (not recorded which). The CDR3 loop is CASSLGQGYSNQPQHF. The DNA for the CDR3 is TGTGCCAGCAGCCTTGGACAGGGCTATAGCAATCAGCCCCAGCATTTT.